This T cell receptor (beta chain) was captured by sequencing in a study of shared T cell receptors in the human thymus. Clones were sequenced by immunoSEQ multiplex PCR, and TCRdb holds only the in-frame ones, with some missing. The sample shows about 660,000 clones, roughly 86% of them seen only once. Germline CDR1 reads SGHVS; CDR2 reads FQNEAQ. The CDR3 is 15 residues long. V lost 0 bases and J lost 7, with 13 bases in between. The same data also contributed to another study, on human thymus T cells. In that study: Thymus was obtained from resections taken during corrective heart surgery. Related work showed strongly overlapping thymic repertoires across unrelated individuals.

The receptor's source is a boy younger than two with a congenital heart defect. The sequenced sample was thymocytes. This chain links TRBV7-8 with TRBJ1-5; D is undetermined. CDR3 protein: CASSLARRARQPQHF. DNA for the CDR3: TGTGCCAGCAGCTTAGCGAGGAGGGCTCGGCAGCCCCAGCATTTT.